This record covers a single T cell receptor (beta chain). Its antigen is not identified. The data stem from a study of CD8 T cells in Susac syndrome. Findings and caveats of the study: The authors found no clonal expansion in Susac syndrome CD4+ T cell repertoires.

RNA in amounts of roughly 0.5 to 1 ug was reverse transcribed with random hexamers. Each CDR3 protein is one row after TCRdb ran MiXCR on the immunoSEQ multiplex PCR reads. The table has under 200,000 distinct CDR3 sequences, approximately 94% seen once. CD8+ and CD4+ T cells taken from blood had their TCR beta sequenced. As judged by recently defined diagnostic criteria, patients with Susac syndrome had definite or probable disease. TEMRA cells were FACS-enriched, and CD8+ and CD4+ T cells were isolated negatively. V was cut by 1 base and J by 8 bases, with 12 bases left in between. The CDR3 has 15 residues. Germline loops: CDR1 LGHDT, CDR2 YNNKEL (reference sequence).

The TCR originated in a human donor with Susac syndrome. Sequencing input: CD4+ T cells from PBMCs. The chain couples TRBV3-1 to TRBJ1-6; D not resolved. DNA of the CDR3: TGTGCCAGCAGCCAAGGGTCGGGCTGGGATTCACCCCTCCACTTT. Translating gives CASSQGSGWDSPLHF.